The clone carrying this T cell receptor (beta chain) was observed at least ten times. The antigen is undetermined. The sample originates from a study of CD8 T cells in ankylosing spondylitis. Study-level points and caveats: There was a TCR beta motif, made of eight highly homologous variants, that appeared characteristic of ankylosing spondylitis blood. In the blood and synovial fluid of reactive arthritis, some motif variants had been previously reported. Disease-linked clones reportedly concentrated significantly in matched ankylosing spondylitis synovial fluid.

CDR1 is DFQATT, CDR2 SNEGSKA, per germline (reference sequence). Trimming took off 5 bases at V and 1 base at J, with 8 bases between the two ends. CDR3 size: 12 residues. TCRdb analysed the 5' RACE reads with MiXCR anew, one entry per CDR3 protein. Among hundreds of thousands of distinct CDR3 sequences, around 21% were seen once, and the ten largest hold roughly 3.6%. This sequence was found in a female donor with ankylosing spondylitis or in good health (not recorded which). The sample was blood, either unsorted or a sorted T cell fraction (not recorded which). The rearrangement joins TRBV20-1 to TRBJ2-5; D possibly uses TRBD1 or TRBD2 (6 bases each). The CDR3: CSAGGPQETQYF. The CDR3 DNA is TGCAGTGCTGGGGGGCCCCAAGAGACCCAGTACTTC.